The 29 T cell receptor beta chains below all came from one sample that was sequenced in a study of shared clonotypes between healthy human individuals. Measured with immunoSEQ multiplex PCR; TCRdb has only the in-frame clones, and not every one. The sample records approximately 2.5 million clones, 80% to 95% being singletons. Sequenced material: naive CD4+ T cells from PBMCs. Subset indicated: CD45RA+ positively selected. These receptors were obtained from a man between 18 and 35 years old in good health. Some clones in this sample may be carry-over from other donors' samples.

The chain is built from TRBV14 and TRBJ1-1; D is unclear. Germline V gives CDR1 SGHDN, CDR2 FVKESK. This CDR3 contains 15 residues. The V end was cut by 4 bases, the J end by 1 base, with 13 bases between. Here the CDR3 reads CASSRGLLPNTEAFF. CDR3 DNA sequence: TGTGCCAGCAGCCGAGGACTGCTACCGAACACTGAAGCTTTCTTT.

V and J are TRBV5-1 and TRBJ1-5; D is uncertain. Trimming removed 5 bases from V and 0 bases from J, with 6 bases in between. The CDR3 loop spans 13 amino acids. CDR1 SGHRS and CDR2 YFSETQ come from the germline V gene. CDR3 amino acids: CASRPASNQPQHF. CDR3 sequence (DNA): TGCGCCAGCAGACCAGCTAGCAATCAGCCCCAGCATTTT.

This clone was seen only once. The chain recombines TRBV19 with TRBJ2-2, with 9 nucleotides matching TRBD2. V gave up 6 bases and J gave up 2 bases; unmatched junction bases: 4. Germline V lookup: CDR1 LNHDA, CDR2 SQIVND (reference sequence). The CDR3 is made up of 15 amino acids. The CDR3 region has the DNA TGTGCCAGTAGATGGCTAGCGGGAAACACCGGGGAGCTGTTTTTT. It translates to CASRWLAGNTGELFF.

The chain uses TRBV15 and TRBJ2-3; D is unresolved. This CDR3 region has 15 residues. V lost 1 base, J lost 0 bases, and 8 bases lay in between. Germline values: CDR1 LNHNV, CDR2 YYDKDF (reference sequence). The CDR3 loop is CATSRGQISTDTQYF. CDR3 DNA sequence: TGTGCCACCAGCAGAGGCCAGATTAGCACAGATACGCAGTATTTT.

The chain carries TRBV7-2 and TRBJ2-1; TRBD1 agrees at 9 bases. The CDR3 has 15 amino acids. The trim removed 5 bases at V and 3 bases at J, leaving 5 bases unmatched. Germline CDR1 and CDR2: SGHTA and FQGNSA. The chain's CDR3 is CASSVGQGDYNEQFF. CDR3 nucleotides: TGTGCCAGCAGCGTGGGACAGGGAGACTACAATGAGCAGTTCTTC.

This clone was found once. The rearrangement uses TRBV6-5 and TRBJ2-7; D is uncertain. The CDR3 loop spans 12 amino acids. Per germline, CDR1 MNHEY and CDR2 SVGAGI. Deletions cut 6 bases from V and 0 bases from J, with 6 bases between. Here the CDR3 reads CASRSSSYEQYF. CDR3 in DNA: TGTGCCAGCAGGAGCAGCTCCTACGAGCAGTACTTC.

This clone was observed a single time. Distinct nucleotide sequences in the sample also encode this CDR3. The V call is TRBV27, the J call TRBJ2-6; D not certain. The CDR3 is 14 residues long. Deletions cut 2 bases from V and 1 base from J, with 3 bases between. Germline V gene sequence: CDR1 MNHEY, CDR2 SMNVEV (reference sequence). Written as DNA, the CDR3 is TGTGCCAGCAGTTTAAGATCTGGGGCCAACGTCCTGACTTTC. It encodes CASSLRSGANVLTF.

The chain links TRBV18 to TRBJ2-1; 11 bases are shared with TRBD2. V dropped 4 bases and J dropped 4; count of bases not matched to a gene: 6. Germline CDR1 is KGHSH and CDR2 is LQKENI. CDR3 length equals 16 residues. CDR3 residues: CASSQTLAGGYNEQFF. CDR3 in DNA: TGTGCCAGCTCACAGACTTTAGCGGGAGGGTACAATGAGCAGTTCTTC.

This sequence joins TRBV29-1 and TRBJ2-5; a possible D gene is TRBD2 (6 bases). The V and J ends lost 4 bases and 5 bases respectively, with 11 bases between them. The CDR3 is 12 amino acids. In germline, CDR1 is SQVTM, CDR2 ANQGSEA. CDR3 amino acids: CSVVGGGETQYF. DNA of the CDR3: TGCAGCGTTGTCGGGGGTGGGGAGACCCAGTACTTC.

V is TRBV7-9 and J is TRBJ2-3, with 10 bases lining up with TRBD2. V shed 3 bases, J shed 6 bases, and the junction held 15 bases outside the gene matches. This CDR3 region has 18 residues. CDR1 is SEHNR, CDR2 FQNEAQ, per germline (reference sequence). Written as DNA, the CDR3 is TGTGCCAGCAGCTTCGGGGGCGAGACTAGCGGGCACGCGGATACGCAGTATTTT. Protein: CASSFGGETSGHADTQYF. Filled out from reference TRBV7-9 and TRBJ2-3, the complete variable domain reads DTGVSQNPRHKITKRGQNVTFRCDPISEHNRLYWYRQTLGQGPEFLTYFQNEAQLEKSRLLSDRFSAERPKGSFSTLEIQRTEQGDSAMYLCASSFGGETSGHADTQYFGPGTRLTVL.

The V and J genes are TRBV7-9 and TRBJ1-4; unclear D gene. The CDR3 runs 14 residues. CDR1 and CDR2 (germline): SEHNR, FQNEAQ (reference sequence). The V gene lost 3 bases and the J gene lost 8 bases, with 13 bases spanning the gap. The DNA of the CDR3 is TGTGCCAGCAGCTTTAGCTCGTTCTCGGAAAAACTGTTTTTT. It encodes CASSFSSFSEKLFF. Full variable domain (outside the CDR3, taken from reference TRBV7-9 and TRBJ1-4): DTGVSQNPRHKITKRGQNVTFRCDPISEHNRLYWYRQTLGQGPEFLTYFQNEAQLEKSRLLSDRFSAERPKGSFSTLEIQRTEQGDSAMYLCASSFSSFSEKLFFGSGTQLSVL.

For this clone: Other DNA sequences in this specimen translate into the identical CDR3. This chain joins TRBV5-1 and TRBJ2-7, with TRBD1 matching over 11 bases. J gave up 4 bases and V 4 bases, and 4 bases lay outside the gene matches. The germline gives CDR1 SGHRS, CDR2 YFSETQ. The CDR3 contains 14 residues. The CDR3 DNA sequence: TGCGCCAGCAGCCATGGACAGGGGGCATACGAGCAGTACTTC. Its protein product is CASSHGQGAYEQYF.

The chain links TRBV18 to TRBJ2-7, with D perhaps matching TRBD2 (6 bases). The V gene lost 2 bases and the J gene lost 7 bases, with 12 bases spanning the gap. CDR1 KGHSH and CDR2 LQKENI come from the germline V gene. This CDR3 comprises 13 residues. The CDR3 is CASSPSGEREQYF. DNA for the CDR3: TGTGCCAGCTCACCATCGGGAGAACGGGAGCAGTACTTC.

About this clone: Other DNA sequences from this sample encode an identical CDR3 as well. The chain employs TRBV6-5 and TRBJ2-1, with no clear D. V lost 2 bases and J lost 2, with 7 bases in between. The CDR3 length is 14 residues. Per germline, CDR1 MNHEY and CDR2 SVGAGI. Here the CDR3 reads CASSYLGPYNEQFF. The CDR3 nucleotides read TGTGCCAGCAGTTACCTAGGTCCCTACAATGAGCAGTTCTTC.

This chain connects TRBV29-1 to TRBJ2-7; D could derive from TRBD1 or TRBD2 (5 bases each). The CDR3 contains 16 residues. Germline V gene lookup returns CDR1 SQVTM and CDR2 ANQGSEA. Trimming removed 4 bases at V and 3 bases at J, with 22 bases between. The CDR3 is CSVGAWDGVRDYEQYF. CDR3 bases: TGCAGCGTTGGGGCCTGGGACGGTGTCCGGGACTACGAGCAGTACTTC.

V gene TRBV6-6 combines with J gene TRBJ1-4; D is undetermined. This CDR3 region has 15 residues. V was shortened by 4 bases and J by 2 bases, with 11 bases between the two germline ends. Germline V lookup: CDR1 MNHNY, CDR2 SVGAGI (reference sequence). The chain's CDR3 is CASSWPGSTNEKLFF. The DNA of the CDR3 is TGTGCCAGCAGTTGGCCGGGAAGCACTAATGAAAAACTGTTTTTT.

The CDR3: CASSSERGRYNEQFF. The DNA of the CDR3 is TGTGCCAGCAGTTCGGAACGGGGTCGGTACAATGAGCAGTTCTTC. V and J are TRBV2 and TRBJ2-1; tentatively, D is TRBD2 (5 bases). Between the trimmed V and J ends, which lost 5 bases and 4 bases, there was a span of 15 bases. The CDR3 runs to 15 residues. Germline V lookup: CDR1 SNHLY, CDR2 FYNNEI.

V gene TRBV18 combines with J gene TRBJ1-1; possible D gene TRBD1, 6 bases. The CDR3 is 16 amino acids. Deletions cut 3 bases from V and 4 bases from J, with 18 bases between. The germline V gene has CDR1 KGHSH and CDR2 LQKENI. The CDR3 region has the DNA TGTGCCAGCTCACCCAGTCGGCTGGGGGCGAGCACTGAAGCTTTCTTT. It is translated as CASSPSRLGASTEAFF.

With regard to this clone: At one of its ends the junction is not consistent with the germline gene, which may arise from a read error. The rearrangement uses TRBV28 and TRBJ1-2; D unresolved. Germline CDR1 and CDR2: MDHEN and SYDVKM. CDR3 length: 13 residues. This CDR3 reads CASSLANNYDYTF. The DNA for the CDR3 is TGTGCCAGCAGTTTAGCGAACAACTATGACTACACCTTC.

Remarks on this clone: Compared with germline, one end of the junction differs, possibly owing to a read error. The chain carries TRBV19 and TRBJ1-2; the match to TRBD1 covers 11 bases. CDR3 length equals 13 residues. Looked up from germline, CDR1 is LNHDA and CDR2 is SQIVND (reference sequence). CDR3 DNA: TGTGCCATTAGTGGACAGGGGGCTTATGGCTACACCTTC. It encodes CAISGQGAYGYTF.

This chain links TRBV5-1 with TRBJ2-3; 8 bases line up with TRBD1. V gave up 2 bases and J gave up 5 bases; unmatched junction bases: 10. Germline-derived CDR1 and CDR2 are SGHRS and YFSETQ. The CDR3 sequence is 16 residues long. CDR3 coding DNA: TGCGCCAGCAGCTTCAGAGGGACAGGCATCATAGATACGCAGTATTTT. It yields the protein CASSFRGTGIIDTQYF.

This sequence joins TRBV6-6 and TRBJ1-4; 9 nucleotides match TRBD1. Per germline, CDR1 MNHNY and CDR2 SVGAGI (reference sequence). The CDR3 loop spans 13 amino acids. With 6 bases clipped from V and 5 bases from J, the junction kept 1 base outside the gene matches. CDR3 coding DNA: TGTGCCAGCAGACAGGGGGCGAATGAAAAACTGTTTTTT. This sequence encodes CASRQGANEKLFF.

The CDR3, as DNA: TGTGCCAGCTCACCAGCACAGGGGGGCTACGAGCAGTACTTC. Protein sequence: CASSPAQGGYEQYF. The rearrangement links TRBV18 to TRBJ2-5, with TRBD1 identical over 8 bases. The end of the DNA aligns better with TRBJ2-7, so the J call may be wrong. Germline V gene lookup returns CDR1 KGHSH and CDR2 LQKENI. This CDR3 comprises 14 residues.

The CDR3: CASSARRTSNLARGPDTQYF. CDR3 bases: TGTGCCAGCAGCGCCCGGCGGACTTCCAACCTAGCGCGGGGGCCAGATACGCAGTATTTT. The chain has TRBV7-6 and TRBJ2-3, with a weak D call TRBD2 (7 bases). CDR1 is SGHVS and CDR2 is FNYEAQ in the germline V gene. Trimming stripped 5 bases from V and 4 bases from J, with 31 bases between. The CDR3 is 20 residues long. Full variable domain (missing parts from reference TRBV7-6 and TRBJ2-3): GAGVSQSPRYKVTKRGQDVALRCDPISGHVSLYWYRQALGQGPEFLTYFNYEAQQDKSGLPNDRFSAERPEGSISTLTIQRTEQRDSAMYRCASSARRTSNLARGPDTQYFGPGTRLTVL.

The chain combines TRBV7-8 with TRBJ1-5, with D tentatively TRBD1 (6 bases). V lost 1 base to trimming and J lost 5 bases, with 15 bases between them. The CDR3 loop spans 16 amino acids. CDR1 SGHVS and CDR2 FQNEAQ come from the germline V gene. The CDR3 here is CASSLEGGLVYQPQHF. The DNA for the CDR3 is TGTGCCAGCAGCTTAGAAGGGGGACTCGTTTATCAGCCCCAGCATTTT.

V gene TRBV5-1 combines with J gene TRBJ2-2; no firm D call. The CDR3 contains 17 residues. The V gene lost 1 base and the J gene lost 1 base, with 14 bases spanning the gap. CDR1 and CDR2 (germline): SGHRS, YFSETQ. The CDR3 reads CASSLWRLSLNTGELFF. The CDR3 DNA reads TGCGCCAGCAGCTTGTGGCGGCTTTCTTTGAACACCGGGGAGCTGTTTTTT. Using reference TRBV5-1 and TRBJ2-2 for the parts outside the CDR3, the full variable domain is KAGVTQTPRYLIKTRGQQVTLSCSPISGHRSVSWYQQTPGQGLQFLFEYFSETQRNKGNFPGRFSGRQFSNSRSEMNVSTLELGDSALYLCASSLWRLSLNTGELFFGEGSRLTVL.

The chain joins TRBV2 to TRBJ2-3; 8 bases are a match to TRBD1. V shed 10 bases and J 5 bases; nucleotides not matched to a gene: 11. This CDR3 has 14 residues. Per germline, CDR1 SNHLY and CDR2 FYNNEI. The CDR3 spells CATDKDRGGDTQYF. Here the CDR3 DNA reads TGTGCCACAGATAAAGACAGGGGCGGAGATACGCAGTATTTT.

The chain links TRBV5-1 to TRBJ2-7, with 11 bases fitting TRBD2. There are 16 residues in the CDR3. V was pared by 4 bases and J by 7 bases, with 13 bases of the junction left unmatched. Germline lookup yields CDR1 SGHRS and CDR2 YFSETQ. The CDR3 region has the DNA TGCGCCAGCAGCCTTGGTACTAGCGGGAGCTTGGAGGAGCAGTACTTC. Encoded protein: CASSLGTSGSLEEQYF.

This chain links TRBV28 with TRBJ2-7; 9 nucleotides line up with TRBD2. Germline V lookup: CDR1 MDHEN, CDR2 SYDVKM. With V trimmed by 8 bases and J by 4 bases, 9 bases remained unmatched. The CDR3 has 14 residues. Here the CDR3 DNA reads TGTGCCAGCCGGTCTAGCGGGACGAAGTACGAGCAGTACTTC. It translates to CASRSSGTKYEQYF.